This TCR beta chain was documented in a study of vaccination and CD4 T cells after COVID-19. Study in general: Across the group, participants received two doses of either BNT162b2 or mRNA-1273 vaccine. Post-vaccination samples were procured at a median of 72 days following dose two (range 14 to 241). A median of roughly 97 days (range 35 to 161) separated diagnosis from post-COVID sampling. Study-wide results and caveats: Median SARS-CoV-2-reactive clonotype numbers rose nonsignificantly, about 20 to 40.

Of note for this clonotype: Its antigen is not identified.

This CDR3 spans 16 amino acids. V lost 5 bases to trimming and J lost 0 bases, with 13 bases between them. Germline V gene sequence: CDR1 MNHEY, CDR2 SVGEGT. Via MiXCR, TCRdb re-called the PCR reads, giving one row per CDR3 protein. The sample records fewer than 30,000 distinct CDR3 sequences, 45% to 65% being singletons. The TCR was taken from a human donor who had recovered from COVID-19. Sequences were derived from CD4+ T cells from blood, sampled before SARS-CoV-2 vaccination. This rearrangement joins TRBV6-2 or TRBV6-3 to TRBJ2-2; D may correspond to TRBD1 or TRBD2 (5 bases each). The CDR3 DNA follows: TGTGCCAGCAGTAACGGGGCGCGATCGAACACCGGGGAGCTGTTTTTT. The encoded protein is CASSNGARSNTGELFF.